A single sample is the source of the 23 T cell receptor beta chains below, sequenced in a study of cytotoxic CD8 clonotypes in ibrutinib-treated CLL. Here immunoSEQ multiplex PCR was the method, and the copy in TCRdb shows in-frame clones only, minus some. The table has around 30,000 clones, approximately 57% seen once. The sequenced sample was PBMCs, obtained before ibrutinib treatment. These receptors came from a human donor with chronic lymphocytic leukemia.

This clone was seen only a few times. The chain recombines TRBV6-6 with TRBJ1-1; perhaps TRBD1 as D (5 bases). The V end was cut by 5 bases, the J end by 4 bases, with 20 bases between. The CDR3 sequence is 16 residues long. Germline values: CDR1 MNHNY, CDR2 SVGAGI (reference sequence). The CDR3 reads CASSLLGKLRGTEAFF. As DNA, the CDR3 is TGTGCCAGCAGTCTCCTAGGAAAACTAAGGGGCACTGAAGCTTTCTTT.

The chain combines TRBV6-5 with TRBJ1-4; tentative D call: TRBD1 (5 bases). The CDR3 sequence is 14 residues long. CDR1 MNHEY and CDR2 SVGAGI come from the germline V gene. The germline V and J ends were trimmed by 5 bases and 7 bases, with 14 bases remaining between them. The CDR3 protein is CASSEGGGTEKLFF. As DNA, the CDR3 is TGTGCCAGCAGTGAAGGCGGAGGGACTGAAAAACTGTTTTTT.

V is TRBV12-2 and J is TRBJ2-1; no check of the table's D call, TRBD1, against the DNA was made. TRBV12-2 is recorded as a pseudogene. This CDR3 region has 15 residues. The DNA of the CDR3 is TGTGCAAGTCGCTTAGTTCAGGCAGGGCTCAATGAGCAGTTCTTC. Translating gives CASRLVQAGLNEQFF.

The CDR3 is CASSLHGRGYEQYF. For the CDR3, the DNA is TGTGCCAGCAGCTTACACGGGAGGGGCTACGAGCAGTACTTC. J is TRBJ2-7 and V is TRBV7-2, with 8 bases that match TRBD2. Germline V CDR1 and CDR2: SGHTA, FQGNSA. V gave up 2 bases and J gave up 3 bases; unmatched junction bases: 3. The CDR3 is 14 residues long.

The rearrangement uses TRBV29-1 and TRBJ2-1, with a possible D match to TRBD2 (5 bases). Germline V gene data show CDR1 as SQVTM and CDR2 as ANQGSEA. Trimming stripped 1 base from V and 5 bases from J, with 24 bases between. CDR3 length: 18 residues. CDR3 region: CSVEGSDRLTRLNNEQFF. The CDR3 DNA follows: TGCAGCGTTGAAGGTAGCGATAGGCTAACCCGATTGAACAATGAGCAGTTCTTC.

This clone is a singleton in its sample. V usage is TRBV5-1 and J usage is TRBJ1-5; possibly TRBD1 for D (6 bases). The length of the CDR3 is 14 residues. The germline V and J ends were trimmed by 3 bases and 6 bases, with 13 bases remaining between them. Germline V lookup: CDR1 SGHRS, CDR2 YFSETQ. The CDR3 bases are TGCGCCAGCAGCTACACAGGGATAGGTCAGCCCCAGCATTTT. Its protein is CASSYTGIGQPQHF.

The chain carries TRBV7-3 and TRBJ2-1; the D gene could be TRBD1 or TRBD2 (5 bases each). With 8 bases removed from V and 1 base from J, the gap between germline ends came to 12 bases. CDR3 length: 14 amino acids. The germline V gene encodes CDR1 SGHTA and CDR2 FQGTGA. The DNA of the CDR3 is TGTGCCAGCTCCGGGGACGGTTCCTACAATGAGCAGTTCTTC. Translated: CASSGDGSYNEQFF.

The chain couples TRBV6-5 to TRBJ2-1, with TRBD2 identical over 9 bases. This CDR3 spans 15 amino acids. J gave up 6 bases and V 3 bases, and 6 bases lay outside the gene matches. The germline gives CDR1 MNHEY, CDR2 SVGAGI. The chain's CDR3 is CASSYIAGVANEQFF. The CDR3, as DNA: TGTGCCAGCAGTTATATAGCGGGAGTTGCCAATGAGCAGTTCTTC.

The CDR3 nucleotides are TGTGCCAGCAACAGGGGGGCGAACACCGGGGAGCTGTTTTTT. This gives the protein CASNRGANTGELFF. This chain uses TRBV13 with TRBJ2-2, with TRBD1 identical over 8 bases. The CDR3 consists of 14 residues. CDR1 is PRHDT, CDR2 FYEKMQ, per germline (reference sequence). V lost 7 bases, J lost 0 bases, and 1 base stayed unmatched. Based on the CDR3 plus reference TRBV13 and TRBJ2-2, the full variable domain is AAGVIQSPRHLIKEKRETATLKCYPIPRHDTVYWYQQGPGQDPQFLISFYEKMQSDKGSIPDRFSAQQFSDYHSELNMSSLELGDSALYFCASNRGANTGELFFGEGSRLTVL.

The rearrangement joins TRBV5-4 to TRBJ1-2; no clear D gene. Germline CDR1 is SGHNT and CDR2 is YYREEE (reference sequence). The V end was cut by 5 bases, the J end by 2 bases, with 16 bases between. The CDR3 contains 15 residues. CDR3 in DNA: TGTGCCAGCAGAAAAGCCGCACAGTCCAACTATGGCTACACCTTC. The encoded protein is CASRKAAQSNYGYTF.

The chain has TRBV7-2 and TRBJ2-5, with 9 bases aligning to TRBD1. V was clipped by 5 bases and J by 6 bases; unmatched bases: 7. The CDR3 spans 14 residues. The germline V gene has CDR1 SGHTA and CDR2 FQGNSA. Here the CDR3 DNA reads TGTGCCAGCAGCCCCTCCGGGACAGGGCAGACCCAGTACTTC. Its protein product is CASSPSGTGQTQYF.

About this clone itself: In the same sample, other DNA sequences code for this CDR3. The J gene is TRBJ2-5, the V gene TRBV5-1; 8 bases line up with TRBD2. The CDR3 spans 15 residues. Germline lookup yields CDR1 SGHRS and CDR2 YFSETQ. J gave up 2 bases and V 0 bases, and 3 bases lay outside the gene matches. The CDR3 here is CASSLVRGGQETQYF. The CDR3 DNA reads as TGCGCCAGCAGCTTGGTCCGCGGGGGGCAAGAGACCCAGTACTTC. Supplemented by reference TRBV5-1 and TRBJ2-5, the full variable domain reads KAGVTQTPRYLIKTRGQQVTLSCSPISGHRSVSWYQQTPGQGLQFLFEYFSETQRNKGNFPGRFSGRQFSNSRSEMNVSTLELGDSALYLCASSLVRGGQETQYFGPGTRLLVL.

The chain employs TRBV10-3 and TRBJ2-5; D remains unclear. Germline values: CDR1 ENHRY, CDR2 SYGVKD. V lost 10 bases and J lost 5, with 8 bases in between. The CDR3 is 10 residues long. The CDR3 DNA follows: TGTGCCACCAGGAGTGAGACCCAGTACTTC. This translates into CATRSETQYF.

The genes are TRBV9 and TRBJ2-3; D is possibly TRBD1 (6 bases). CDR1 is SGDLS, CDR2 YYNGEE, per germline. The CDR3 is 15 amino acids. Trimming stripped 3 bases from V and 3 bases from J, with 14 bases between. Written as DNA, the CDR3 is TGTGCCAGCAGCGCCAACAGGGCCCTGACAGATACGCAGTATTTT. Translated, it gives CASSANRALTDTQYF. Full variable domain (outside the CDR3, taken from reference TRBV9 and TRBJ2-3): DSGVTQTPKHLITATGQRVTLRCSPRSGDLSVYWYQQSLDQGLQFLIQYYNGEERAKGNILERFSAQQFPDLHSELNLSSLELGDSALYFCASSANRALTDTQYFGPGTRLTVL.

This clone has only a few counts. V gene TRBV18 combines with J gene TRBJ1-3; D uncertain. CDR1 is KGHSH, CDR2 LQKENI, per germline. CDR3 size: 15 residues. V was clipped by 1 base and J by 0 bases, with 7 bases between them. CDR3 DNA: TGTGCCAGCTCACCACACGGAAACTCTGGAAACACCATATATTTT. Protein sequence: CASSPHGNSGNTIYF.

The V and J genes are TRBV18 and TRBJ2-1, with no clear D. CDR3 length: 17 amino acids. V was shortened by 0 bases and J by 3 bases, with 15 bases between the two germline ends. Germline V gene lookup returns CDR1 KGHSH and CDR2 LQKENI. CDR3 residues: CASSPPPSGVYYNEQFF. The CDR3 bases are TGTGCCAGCTCACCACCCCCCTCTGGGGTCTACTACAATGAGCAGTTCTTC.

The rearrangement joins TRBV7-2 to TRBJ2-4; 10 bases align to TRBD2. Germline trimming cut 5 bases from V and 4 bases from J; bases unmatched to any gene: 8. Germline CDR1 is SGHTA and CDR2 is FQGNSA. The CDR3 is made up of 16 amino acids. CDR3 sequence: CASSLKRGGQKNIQYF. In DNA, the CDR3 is TGTGCCAGCAGCCTAAAGCGGGGGGGCCAAAAAAACATTCAGTACTTC.

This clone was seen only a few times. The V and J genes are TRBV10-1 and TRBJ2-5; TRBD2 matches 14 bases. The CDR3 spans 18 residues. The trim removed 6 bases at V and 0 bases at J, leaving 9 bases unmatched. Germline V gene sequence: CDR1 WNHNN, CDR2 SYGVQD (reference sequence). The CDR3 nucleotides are TGCGCCAGCAGCCGGGGACTAGCGGGAGTGGGGGACCAAGAGACCCAGTACTTC. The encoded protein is CASSRGLAGVGDQETQYF.

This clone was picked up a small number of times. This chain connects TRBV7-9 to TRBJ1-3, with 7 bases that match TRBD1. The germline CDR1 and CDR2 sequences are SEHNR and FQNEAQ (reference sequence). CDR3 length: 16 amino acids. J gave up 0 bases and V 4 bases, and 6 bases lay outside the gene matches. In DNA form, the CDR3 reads TGTGCCAGCAGCTACCGGGACAGCTACTCTGGAAACACCATATATTTT. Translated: CASSYRDSYSGNTIYF.

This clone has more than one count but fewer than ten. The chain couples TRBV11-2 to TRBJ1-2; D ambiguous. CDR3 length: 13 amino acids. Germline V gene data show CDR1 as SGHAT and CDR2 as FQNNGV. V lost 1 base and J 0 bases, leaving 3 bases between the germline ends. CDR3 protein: CASSLVSNYGYTF. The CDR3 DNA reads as TGTGCCAGCAGCTTAGTGTCTAACTATGGCTACACCTTC.

The CDR3 loop is CAISDLGGNEQFF. In DNA form, the CDR3 reads TGTGCCATCAGTGATTTGGGGGGGAATGAGCAGTTCTTC. This chain connects TRBV10-3 to TRBJ2-1; 7 bases align to TRBD2. Germline loops: CDR1 ENHRY, CDR2 SYGVKD. Trimming at V came to 3 bases and at J to 7 bases, leaving 3 bases not matched to a gene. This CDR3 region has 13 residues.

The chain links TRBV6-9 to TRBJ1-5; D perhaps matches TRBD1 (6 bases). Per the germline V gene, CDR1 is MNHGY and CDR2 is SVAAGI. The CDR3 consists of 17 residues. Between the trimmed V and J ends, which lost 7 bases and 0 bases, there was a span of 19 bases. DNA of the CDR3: TGTGCCAGCACTAAACCAAGAAACAGGGATAGCAATCAGCCCCAGCATTTT. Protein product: CASTKPRNRDSNQPQHF.

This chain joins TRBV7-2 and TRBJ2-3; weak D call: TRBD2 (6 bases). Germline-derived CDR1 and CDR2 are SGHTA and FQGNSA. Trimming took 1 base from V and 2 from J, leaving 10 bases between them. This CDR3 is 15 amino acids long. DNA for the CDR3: TGTGCCAGCAGCTTAGATGTAGCGGCCACAGATACGCAGTATTTT. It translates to CASSLDVAATDTQYF.